The 9 T cell receptor beta chains reported below all come from one sample, sequenced in a study of T-cell reconstitution after alpha-beta-depleted transplantation in children. Researchers prepared the TCRbeta library using unique molecular identifiers, the study reports. Each CDR3 protein is one row after TCRdb ran MiXCR on the PCR reads. The sample shows 500,000 to 750,000 distinct CDR3 sequences, 27% of them seen only once. Specimen: PBMCs, collected before TCRalphabeta/CD19-depleted stem cell transplant. The receptors derive from a boy younger than two with Wiskott-Aldrich syndrome, due to receive a stem cell transplant.

In its sample, this clonotype was seen a few times. The chain couples TRBV5-1 to TRBJ2-5; 8 positions agree with TRBD2. V lost 3 bases and J lost 5; bases outside the gene matches: 3. The CDR3 runs to 13 residues. Looked up from germline, CDR1 is SGHRS and CDR2 is YFSETQ. The CDR3 region is CASSSTSVETQYF. CDR3 nucleotides: TGCGCCAGCAGCTCGACTAGCGTGGAGACCCAGTACTTC. The whole variable domain, filled in from reference TRBV5-1 and TRBJ2-5, reads KAGVTQTPRYLIKTRGQQVTLSCSPISGHRSVSWYQQTPGQGLQFLFEYFSETQRNKGNFPGRFSGRQFSNSRSEMNVSTLELGDSALYLCASSSTSVETQYFGPGTRLLVL.

The chain links TRBV20-1 to TRBJ2-5, with D possibly TRBD1 on 5 matching bases. Germline loops: CDR1 DFQATT, CDR2 SNEGSKA (reference sequence). The CDR3 runs 16 residues. Trimming removed 0 bases from V and 2 bases from J, with 16 bases in between. CDR3 protein: CSARDRFQGTQETQYF. DNA of the CDR3: TGCAGTGCTAGAGATCGTTTTCAGGGAACACAAGAGACCCAGTACTTC.

There are a few counts of this clonotype. V is TRBV12-3 or TRBV12-4 and J is TRBJ1-2; 8 bases match TRBD1. Germline trimming cut 4 bases from V and 7 bases from J; bases unmatched to any gene: 5. The CDR3 spans 13 residues. The CDR3 DNA follows: TGTGCCAGCAGTTCGGACAGGGCTTCTGGCTACACCTTC. It encodes CASSSDRASGYTF.

The rearrangement links TRBV24-1 to TRBJ2-1; TRBD2 is a possible D gene (6 bases). Germline V CDR1 and CDR2: KGHDR, SFDVKD. V was shortened by 5 bases and J by 4 bases, with 11 bases between the two germline ends. The CDR3 covers 14 residues. CDR3 residues: CATSGPGTYNEQFF. As DNA, the CDR3 is TGTGCCACCAGTGGTCCCGGGACTTACAATGAGCAGTTCTTC.

The chain is built from TRBV11-2 and TRBJ2-1; D may be TRBD2 (5 bases). V shed 5 bases and J shed 7 bases, with 33 bases lying between them. This CDR3 comprises 20 residues. The germline V gene has CDR1 SGHAT and CDR2 FQNNGV. CDR3 sequence (DNA): TGTGCCAGCAGCAAAACTAGGGTCTATCGGATCCGGCGACAAGAGAATGAGCAGTTCTTC. As protein: CASSKTRVYRIRRQENEQFF.

V and J are TRBV12-3 or TRBV12-4 and TRBJ1-6; D unresolved. The CDR3 loop spans 14 amino acids. The V gene lost 3 bases and the J gene lost 10 bases, with 13 bases spanning the gap. The CDR3 DNA reads TGTGCCAGCAGTTTTTCGGGAGGACGCTCACCCCTCCACTTT. Amino acids: CASSFSGGRSPLHF.

This clonotype was detected only a few times. This sequence joins TRBV5-1 and TRBJ2-3; 9 bases are shared with TRBD2. Germline-derived CDR1 and CDR2 are SGHRS and YFSETQ. The CDR3 extends over 19 amino acids. J lost 3 bases, V lost 3 bases, and 17 bases had no gene match. CDR3 sequence reads: CASSSGTSPLGGLTDTQYF. The CDR3 bases are TGCGCCAGCAGCTCTGGGACTAGCCCGCTGGGAGGACTGACAGATACGCAGTATTTT.

This clonotype was recorded once. The chain links TRBV5-1 to TRBJ2-1, with D possibly being TRBD1 or TRBD2 (6 bases each). CDR1 is SGHRS and CDR2 is YFSETQ in the germline V gene. V was shortened by 4 bases and J by 2 bases, with 19 bases between the two germline ends. The CDR3 loop spans 17 amino acids. The CDR3 loop is CASSPRAVGGPYNEQFF. CDR3 nucleotides: TGCGCCAGCAGCCCCAGAGCGGTCGGGGGCCCCTACAATGAGCAGTTCTTC.

This clonotype was counted a few times. CDR3 DNA sequence: TGTGCCATCAGCTCAGACAGGGGAAGGGAGACCCAGTACTTC. It encodes CAISSDRGRETQYF. The V gene is TRBV10-3, the J gene TRBJ2-5; 8 nucleotides line up with TRBD1. Germline V gene lookup returns CDR1 ENHRY and CDR2 SYGVKD. CDR3 length: 14 residues. V shed 6 bases, J shed 5 bases, and the junction held 8 bases outside the gene matches.